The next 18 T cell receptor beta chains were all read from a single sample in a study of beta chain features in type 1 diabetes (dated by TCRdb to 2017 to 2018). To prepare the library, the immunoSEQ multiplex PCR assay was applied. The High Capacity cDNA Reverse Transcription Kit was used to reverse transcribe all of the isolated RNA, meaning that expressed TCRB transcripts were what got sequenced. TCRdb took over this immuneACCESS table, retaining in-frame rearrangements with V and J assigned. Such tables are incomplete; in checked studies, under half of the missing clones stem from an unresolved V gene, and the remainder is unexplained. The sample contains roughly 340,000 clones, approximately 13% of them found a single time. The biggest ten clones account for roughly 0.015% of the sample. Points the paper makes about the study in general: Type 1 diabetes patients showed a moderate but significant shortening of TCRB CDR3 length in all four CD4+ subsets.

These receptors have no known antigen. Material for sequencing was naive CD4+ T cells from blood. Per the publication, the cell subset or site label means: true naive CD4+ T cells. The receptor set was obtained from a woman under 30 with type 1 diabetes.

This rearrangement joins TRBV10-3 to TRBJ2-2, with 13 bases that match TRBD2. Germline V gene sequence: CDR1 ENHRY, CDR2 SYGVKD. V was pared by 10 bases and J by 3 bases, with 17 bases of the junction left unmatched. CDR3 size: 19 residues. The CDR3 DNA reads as TGTGCCACTTCTCCACGAACTAGCGGGAGGGCCGGGTACACCGGGGAGCTGTTTTTT. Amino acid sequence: CATSPRTSGRAGYTGELFF.

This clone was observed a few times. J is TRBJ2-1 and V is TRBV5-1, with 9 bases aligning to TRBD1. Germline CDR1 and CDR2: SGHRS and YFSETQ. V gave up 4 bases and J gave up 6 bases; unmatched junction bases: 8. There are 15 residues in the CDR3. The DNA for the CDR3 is TGCGCCAGCAGCAAAGGGGACAGGGACCGCAATGAGCAGTTCTTC. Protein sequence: CASSKGDRDRNEQFF.

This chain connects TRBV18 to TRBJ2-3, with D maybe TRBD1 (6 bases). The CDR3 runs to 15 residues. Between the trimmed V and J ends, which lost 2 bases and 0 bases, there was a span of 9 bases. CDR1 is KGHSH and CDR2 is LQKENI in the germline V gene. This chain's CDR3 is CASSPKQGSTDTQYF. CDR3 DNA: TGTGCCAGCTCACCAAAACAGGGAAGCACAGATACGCAGTATTTT. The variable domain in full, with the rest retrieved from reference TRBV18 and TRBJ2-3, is NAGVMQNPRHLVRRRGQEARLRCSPMKGHSHVYWYRQLPEEGLKFMVYLQKENIIDESGMPKERFSAEFPKEGPSILRIQQVVRGDSAAYFCASSPKQGSTDTQYFGPGTRLTVL.

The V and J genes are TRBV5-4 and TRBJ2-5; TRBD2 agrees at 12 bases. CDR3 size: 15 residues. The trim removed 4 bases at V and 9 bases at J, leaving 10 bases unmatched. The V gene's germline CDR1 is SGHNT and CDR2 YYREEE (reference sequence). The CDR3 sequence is CASSRSGTSGQAQYF. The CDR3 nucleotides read TGTGCCAGCAGCCGGTCCGGGACTAGCGGGCAGGCCCAGTACTTC.

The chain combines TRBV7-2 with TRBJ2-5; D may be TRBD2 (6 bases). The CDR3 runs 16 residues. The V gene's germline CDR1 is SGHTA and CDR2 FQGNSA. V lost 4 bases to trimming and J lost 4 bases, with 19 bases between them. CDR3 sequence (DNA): TGTGCCAGCAGCTACTTAGCGGAGGGCCCCCCAGAGACCCAGTACTTC. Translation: CASSYLAEGPPETQYF.

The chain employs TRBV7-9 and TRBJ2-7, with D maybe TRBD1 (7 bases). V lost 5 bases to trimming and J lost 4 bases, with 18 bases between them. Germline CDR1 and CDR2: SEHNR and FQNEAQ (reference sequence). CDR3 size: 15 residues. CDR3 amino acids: CASSPAGTVFYEQYF. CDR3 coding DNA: TGTGCCAGCAGCCCGGCGGGGACAGTATTTTACGAGCAGTACTTC.

The CDR3 DNA reads TGTGCCAGCAGGGGGACAGTGAACACTGAAGCTTTCTTT. Its protein is CASRGTVNTEAFF. This chain connects TRBV27 to TRBJ1-1, with 7 bases fitting TRBD1. This CDR3 region has 13 residues. The germline V gene has CDR1 MNHEY and CDR2 SMNVEV (reference sequence). Trimming took 6 bases from V and 0 from J; bases not matched to a gene: 1.

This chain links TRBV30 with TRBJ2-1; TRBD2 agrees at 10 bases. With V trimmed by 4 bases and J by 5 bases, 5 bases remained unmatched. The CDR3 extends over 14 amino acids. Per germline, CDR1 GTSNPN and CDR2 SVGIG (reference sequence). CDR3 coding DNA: TGTGCCTGGACCAGGACTAGCGGAGACAATGAGCAGTTCTTC. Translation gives CAWTRTSGDNEQFF.

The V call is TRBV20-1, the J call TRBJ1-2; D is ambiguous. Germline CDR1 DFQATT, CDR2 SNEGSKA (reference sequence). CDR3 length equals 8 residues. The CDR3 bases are TGCAGAAGCGGAGGATACACCTTC. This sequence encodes CRSGGYTF.

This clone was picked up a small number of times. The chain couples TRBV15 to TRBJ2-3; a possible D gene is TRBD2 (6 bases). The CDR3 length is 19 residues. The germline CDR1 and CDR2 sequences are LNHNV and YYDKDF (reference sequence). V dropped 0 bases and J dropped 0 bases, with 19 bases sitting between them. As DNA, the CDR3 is TGTGCCACCAGCAGAGATAGGGGCCTAGCGTCGCGGAGCACAGATACGCAGTATTTT. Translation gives CATSRDRGLASRSTDTQYF.

CDR3 in DNA: TGTGCCAGCAGGTGGAGCGGCGAGCAGTTCTTC. It specifies CASRWSGEQFF. The chain employs TRBV2 and TRBJ2-1; tentative D call: TRBD2 (5 bases). In germline, CDR1 is SNHLY, CDR2 FYNNEI. Trimming removed 6 bases at V and 10 bases at J, with 10 bases between. The CDR3 is made up of 11 amino acids.

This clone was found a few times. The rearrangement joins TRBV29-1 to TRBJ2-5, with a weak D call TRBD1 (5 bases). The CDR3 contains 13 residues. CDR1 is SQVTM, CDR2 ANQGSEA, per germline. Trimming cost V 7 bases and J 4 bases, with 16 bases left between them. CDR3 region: CSATQPGRETQYF. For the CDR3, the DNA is TGCAGCGCAACCCAACCAGGGCGAGAGACCCAGTACTTC.

Here the CDR3 reads CAWSVEGSPGYTF. The DNA of the CDR3 is TGTGCCTGGAGTGTAGAGGGTTCGCCTGGCTACACCTTC. The rearrangement uses TRBV30 and TRBJ1-2, with D uncertain. CDR1 and CDR2 (germline): GTSNPN, SVGIG (reference sequence). The CDR3 is 13 amino acids. Trimming removed 0 bases from V and 7 bases from J, with 12 bases in between.

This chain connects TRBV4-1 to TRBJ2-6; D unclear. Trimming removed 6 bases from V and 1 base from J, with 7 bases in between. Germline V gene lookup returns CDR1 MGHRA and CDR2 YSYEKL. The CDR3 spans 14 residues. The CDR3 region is CASSTPSGANVLTF. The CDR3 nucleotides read TGCGCCAGCAGTACTCCTTCTGGGGCCAACGTCCTGACTTTC.

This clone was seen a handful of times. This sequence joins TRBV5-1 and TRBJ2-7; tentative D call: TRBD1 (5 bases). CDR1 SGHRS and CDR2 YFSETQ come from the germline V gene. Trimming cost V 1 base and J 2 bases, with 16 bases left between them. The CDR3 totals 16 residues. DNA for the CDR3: TGCGCCAGCAGCTTGAGGGTTGAGGCAGGGCCCTACGAGCAGTACTTC. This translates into CASSLRVEAGPYEQYF.

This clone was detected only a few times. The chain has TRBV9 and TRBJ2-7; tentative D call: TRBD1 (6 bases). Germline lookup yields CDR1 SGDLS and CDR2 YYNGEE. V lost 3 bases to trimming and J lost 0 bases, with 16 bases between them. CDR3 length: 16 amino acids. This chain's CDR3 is CASSATGQPDSYEQYF. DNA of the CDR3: TGTGCCAGCAGCGCAACGGGACAACCGGACTCCTACGAGCAGTACTTC.

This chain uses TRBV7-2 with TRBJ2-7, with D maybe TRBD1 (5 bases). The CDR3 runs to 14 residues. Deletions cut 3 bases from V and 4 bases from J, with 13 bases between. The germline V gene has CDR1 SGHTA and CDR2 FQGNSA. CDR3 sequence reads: CASSFDRDSYEQYF. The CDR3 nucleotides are TGTGCCAGCAGCTTCGACAGAGACTCATACGAGCAGTACTTC.

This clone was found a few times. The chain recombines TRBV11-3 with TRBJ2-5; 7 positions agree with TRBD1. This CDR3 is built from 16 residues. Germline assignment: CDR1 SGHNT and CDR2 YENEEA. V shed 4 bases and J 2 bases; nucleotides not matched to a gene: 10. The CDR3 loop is CASSWRQGRIQETQYF. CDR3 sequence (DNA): TGTGCCAGCAGCTGGCGACAGGGCCGAATTCAAGAGACCCAGTACTTC.